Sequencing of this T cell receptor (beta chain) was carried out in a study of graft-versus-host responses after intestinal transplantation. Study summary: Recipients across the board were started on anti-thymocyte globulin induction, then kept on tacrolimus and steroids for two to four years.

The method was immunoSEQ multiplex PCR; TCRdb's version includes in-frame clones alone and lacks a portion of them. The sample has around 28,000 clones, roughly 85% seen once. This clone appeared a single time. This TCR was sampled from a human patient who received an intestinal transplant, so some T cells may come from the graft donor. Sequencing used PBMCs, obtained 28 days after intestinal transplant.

The CDR3 reads CASSPEQPATNEKLFF. The CDR3 bases are TGTGCCAGCTCACCAGAACAGCCTGCAACTAATGAAAAACTGTTTTTT. This chain connects TRBV18 to TRBJ1-4; no definite D call. V gave up 2 bases and J gave up 0 bases, with 10 bases separating them. In germline, CDR1 is KGHSH, CDR2 LQKENI. The CDR3 consists of 16 residues.